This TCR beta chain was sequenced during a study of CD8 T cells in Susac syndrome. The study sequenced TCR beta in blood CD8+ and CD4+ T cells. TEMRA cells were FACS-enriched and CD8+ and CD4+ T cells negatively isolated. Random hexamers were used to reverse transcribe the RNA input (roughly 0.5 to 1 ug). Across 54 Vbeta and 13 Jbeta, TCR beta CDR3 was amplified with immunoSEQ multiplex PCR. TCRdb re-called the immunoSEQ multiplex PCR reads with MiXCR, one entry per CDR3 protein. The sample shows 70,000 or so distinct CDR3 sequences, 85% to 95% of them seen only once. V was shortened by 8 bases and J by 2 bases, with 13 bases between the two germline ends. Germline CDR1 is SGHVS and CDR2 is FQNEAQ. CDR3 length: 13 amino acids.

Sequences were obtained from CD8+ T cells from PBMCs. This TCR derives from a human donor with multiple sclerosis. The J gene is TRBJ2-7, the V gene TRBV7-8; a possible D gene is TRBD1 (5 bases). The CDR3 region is CASESAGTYEQYF. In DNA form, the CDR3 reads TGTGCCAGCGAGTCGGCAGGGACCTACGAGCAGTACTTC.